Listed here are 10 T cell receptor beta chains from one sample, sequenced in a study of T cell clones after liver transplantation. Assay used: immunoSEQ multiplex PCR; TCRdb lists only in-frame clones, some missing. Of some 45,000 clones listed, 86% are singletons. The sample in question was CD4+ T cells from blood, obtained 24 months after liver transplant. Source of these receptors: a human patient who received a liver transplant. The T cells may partly be graft donor cells.

The V and J genes are TRBV20-1 and TRBJ1-1, with 7 bases that match TRBD1. The CDR3 covers 9 residues. The V gene's germline CDR1 is DFQATT and CDR2 SNEGSKA (reference sequence). V lost 7 bases to trimming and J lost 10 bases; unmatched junction nucleotides: 3. CDR3 loop: CSGDRAAFF. The CDR3 nucleotides read TGCAGTGGTGACAGGGCAGCTTTCTTT.

This clone has just a few counts. The V call is TRBV6-5, the J call TRBJ2-1; 7 positions match TRBD2. The CDR3 has 16 residues. Trimming removed 0 bases from V and 0 bases from J; junction bases left unmatched: 2. Per the germline V gene, CDR1 is MNHEY and CDR2 is SVGAGI. The DNA of the CDR3 is TGTGCCAGCAGTTACTCGAGCGGGGCCTCCTACAATGAGCAGTTCTTC. Translation gives CASSYSSGASYNEQFF.

This chain joins TRBV27 and TRBJ2-3; D is possibly TRBD1 or TRBD2 (5 bases each). The V and J ends lost 8 bases and 9 bases respectively, with 18 bases between them. Germline V gene sequence: CDR1 MNHEY, CDR2 SMNVEV (reference sequence). This CDR3 is 13 amino acids long. The CDR3 reads CASRDGPQITQYF. The DNA for the CDR3 is TGTGCCAGCCGGGACGGCCCACAGATAACGCAGTATTTT.

The chain couples TRBV30 to TRBJ1-5; D might be TRBD1 (5 bases). V was trimmed by 3 bases and J by 0 bases, leaving 18 bases between them. The CDR3 has 17 amino acids. CDR1 and CDR2 from the germline V gene are GTSNPN and SVGIG (reference sequence). Here the CDR3 reads CAWRAAGGAFSNQPQHF. The CDR3 region has the DNA TGTGCCTGGAGGGCGGCCGGAGGGGCGTTTAGCAATCAGCCCCAGCATTTT.

V gene TRBV7-2 combines with J gene TRBJ2-7; D is uncertain. The CDR3 length is 14 residues. The germline V gene encodes CDR1 SGHTA and CDR2 FQGNSA. Trimming cost V 0 bases and J 1 base, with 7 bases left between them. This CDR3 is CASSLAPGSYEQYF. CDR3 coding DNA: TGTGCCAGCAGCTTAGCGCCAGGATCCTACGAGCAGTACTTC.

The V call is TRBV29-1, the J call TRBJ1-4; no clear D. Per germline, CDR1 SQVTM and CDR2 ANQGSEA. CDR3 length: 12 amino acids. Trimming left V 2 bases short and J 8 bases short, with 9 bases between. The DNA of the CDR3 is TGCAGCGTTGAAACGGTCGGAGAAAAACTGTTTTTT. This codes for CSVETVGEKLFF.

Comment on this clone: Other DNA sequences from this sample encode an identical CDR3 as well. The V call is TRBV28, the J call TRBJ2-3; 9 bases line up with TRBD1. With 8 bases clipped from V and 5 bases from J, the junction kept 14 bases outside the gene matches. This CDR3 is built from 16 residues. Germline CDR1 and CDR2: MDHEN and SYDVKM. CDR3 DNA sequence: TGTGCCAGCCGAACAGGGGGCGGCGGGAGATTAGATACGCAGTATTTT. It yields the protein CASRTGGGGRLDTQYF. Variable domain in full (rest from reference TRBV28 and TRBJ2-3): DVKVTQSSRYLVKRTGEKVFLECVQDMDHENMFWYRQDPGLGLRLIYFSYDVKMKEKGDIPEGYSVSREKKERFSLILESASTNQTSMYLCASRTGGGGRLDTQYFGPGTRLTVL.

The V gene is TRBV28, the J gene TRBJ1-5; no clear D gene. The germline V gene has CDR1 MDHEN and CDR2 SYDVKM. This CDR3 has 13 residues. With 3 bases removed from V and 2 bases from J, the gap between germline ends came to 5 bases. The CDR3 DNA reads as TGTGCCAGCAGTTTGGTAGGCAATCAGCCCCAGCATTTT. It is translated as CASSLVGNQPQHF.

CDR3 DNA sequence: TGTGCCATCGTCGATAAACAAGAGACCCAGTACTTC. Its translation is CAIVDKQETQYF. The J gene is TRBJ2-5, the V gene TRBV7-9, with D unclear. This CDR3 has 12 residues. CDR1 and CDR2 (germline): SEHNR, FQNEAQ (reference sequence). V lost 10 bases, J lost 2 bases, and 11 bases lay in between.

The chain uses TRBV28 and TRBJ1-3; the match to TRBD1 covers 7 bases. Germline V gene sequence: CDR1 MDHEN, CDR2 SYDVKM. This CDR3 has 14 amino acids. The V segment lost 5 bases and the J segment 6 bases; nucleotides outside the gene matches: 7. DNA of the CDR3: TGTGCCAGCAGTGCCCCCGGGACAGCAAACACCATATATTTT. It is translated as CASSAPGTANTIYF.